This T cell receptor beta chain was sequenced for a study of T cells in Graves' hyperthyroidism and ophthalmopathy. General study results and limits: Using 13 V-J features, a model discriminated ophthalmopathy from stable hyperthyroidism.

Concerning this clonotype itself: No antigen is known for it.

Amplification yielded TCR beta CDR3 regions, with RNA transcripts as the source. The study used the HTBI primer set for a first-round RT-PCR of the TCR CDR3. TCRdb reprocessed the multiplex PCR reads with MiXCR, giving one entry per CDR3 protein. The sample carries over 250,000 distinct CDR3 sequences, about 20% recorded once. Any patient presenting with uncontrolled infection, other autoimmune disease, pregnancy or lactation was left out. PBMCs were sourced from roughly 9.3 ml fresh peripheral blood. This sequence was found in a man aged 30 to 39 with Graves' ophthalmopathy. Source material: blood.

CDR3 in DNA: TGCAGTGCTACGGGACTAGCGGCTGAGCAGTTCTTC. This codes for CSATGLAAEQFF. This sequence joins TRBV20-1 and TRBJ2-1, with 11 positions matching TRBD2. This CDR3 comprises 12 residues. The trim removed 4 bases at V and 9 bases at J, leaving 2 bases unmatched. The germline V gene encodes CDR1 DFQATT and CDR2 SNEGSKA (reference sequence).